This T cell receptor beta chain was identified in a study of shared clonotypes between healthy human individuals. Study-level background: The study enrolled a couple of women and three men aged 18 to 49.

Generated by immunoSEQ multiplex PCR, the TCRdb table keeps only in-frame clones and is missing some. The sample has about 460,000 clones, around 77% seen once. The germline V gene has CDR1 SGHRS and CDR2 YFSETQ. The CDR3 spans 14 residues. Losses at the gene ends were 3 bases for V and 2 bases for J; bases not matched to a gene: 4. The receptor was derived from a woman in her forties in good health. Some clones in this sample may be carry-over from other donors' samples. Sequencing was done on a sample of PBMCs. This chain joins TRBV5-1 and TRBJ2-7, with 8 bases identical to TRBD1. The CDR3 region is CASSSRTGTYEQYF. CDR3 DNA sequence: TGCGCCAGCAGCTCTCGGACAGGGACCTACGAGCAGTACTTC.